Listed here are 14 T cell receptor beta chains from one sample, sequenced in a study of CD4+ T cells in melanoma. TCRdb's table, derived via immunoSEQ multiplex PCR, lists solely in-frame clones and lacks some. The sample holds some 13,000 clones, 60% to 85% seen once. Sequencing input: cells from a culture (not recorded whether cultured in vitro). These receptors were obtained from a human donor with melanoma.

This chain connects TRBV11-2 to TRBJ2-2; tentative D call: TRBD2 (6 bases). Germline assignment: CDR1 SGHAT and CDR2 FQNNGV. The CDR3 loop spans 15 amino acids. V was trimmed by 1 base and J by 4 bases, leaving 10 bases between them. CDR3 nucleotide sequence: TGTGCCAGCAGCTTAGGGTGGGGACTCACCGGGGAGCTGTTTTTT. Translated, it gives CASSLGWGLTGELFF.

This clone turned up a few times. The chain carries TRBV29-1 and TRBJ1-5; TRBD1 matches at 9 bases. The CDR3 contains 12 residues. The germline V gene has CDR1 SQVTM and CDR2 ANQGSEA. With V trimmed by 6 bases and J by 4 bases, 1 base remained unmatched. The CDR3 sequence: CSVGQGNQPQHF. CDR3 nucleotide sequence: TGCAGCGTAGGACAGGGGAATCAGCCCCAGCATTTT. The full variable domain, completed using reference TRBV29-1 and TRBJ1-5, is SAVISQKPSRDICQRGTSLTIQCQVDSQVTMMFWYRQQPGQSLTLIATANQGSEATYESGFVIDKFPISRPNLTFSTLTVSNMSPEDSSIYLCSVGQGNQPQHFGDGTRLSIL.

The chain is built from TRBV2 and TRBJ1-1; 7 bases align to TRBD1. CDR1 SNHLY and CDR2 FYNNEI come from the germline V gene. The CDR3 extends over 15 amino acids. Trimming took 4 bases from V and 0 from J; bases not matched to a gene: 5. The DNA of the CDR3 is TGTGCCAGCAGTGGGGGGACAGCCATGAACACTGAAGCTTTCTTT. Translated, it gives CASSGGTAMNTEAFF.

The chain is built from TRBV20-1 and TRBJ1-1, with unresolved D. Germline assignment: CDR1 DFQATT and CDR2 SNEGSKA (reference sequence). The CDR3 is made up of 10 amino acids. The germline V and J ends were trimmed by 6 bases and 11 bases, with 13 bases remaining between them. CDR3 sequence reads: CSAGRYEAFF. CDR3 in DNA: TGCAGTGCCGGGAGGTACGAGGCTTTCTTT.

The chain has TRBV18 and TRBJ2-5, with D hard to call. The ends were cut back, 3 bases at V and 1 base at J, with 9 bases in the middle. CDR3 length: 14 amino acids. Germline V CDR1 and CDR2: KGHSH, LQKENI. The CDR3 reads CASSPSAIQETQYF. As DNA, the CDR3 is TGTGCCAGCTCACCCTCGGCGATCCAAGAGACCCAGTACTTC. The variable domain in full, with the rest retrieved from reference TRBV18 and TRBJ2-5, is NAGVMQNPRHLVRRRGQEARLRCSPMKGHSHVYWYRQLPEEGLKFMVYLQKENIIDESGMPKERFSAEFPKEGPSILRIQQVVRGDSAAYFCASSPSAIQETQYFGPGTRLLVL.

This clone was seen only once. The chain couples TRBV14 to TRBJ1-4, with D uncertain. The CDR3 consists of 13 residues. The germline V gene has CDR1 SGHDN and CDR2 FVKESK. Trimming left V 4 bases short and J 5 bases short, with 8 bases between. The CDR3 DNA reads as TGTGCCAGCAGCCGGACTGACAATGAAAAACTGTTTTTT. This encodes CASSRTDNEKLFF.

This clone was recorded only once. This sequence joins TRBV7-9 and TRBJ2-7, with D unresolved. In germline, CDR1 is SEHNR, CDR2 FQNEAQ (reference sequence). The V end was cut by 5 bases, the J end by 3 bases, with 8 bases between. This CDR3 is built from 12 residues. The CDR3 is CASSPTDYEQYF. In nucleotides, the CDR3 is TGTGCCAGCAGCCCGACGGACTACGAGCAGTACTTC.

This chain uses TRBV5-1 with TRBJ2-1, with TRBD2 identical over 8 bases. V dropped 3 bases and J dropped 10; count of bases not matched to a gene: 12. The length of the CDR3 is 15 residues. The germline V gene encodes CDR1 SGHRS and CDR2 YFSETQ. CDR3 DNA: TGCGCCAGCAGCTGGAACGGGGGGGCCCTCGGCGAGCAGTTCTTC. Amino acids: CASSWNGGALGEQFF.

The chain couples TRBV9 to TRBJ2-7; D perhaps matches TRBD1 (5 bases). The CDR3 totals 14 residues. V was pared by 1 base and J by 2 bases, with 10 bases between. Germline assignment: CDR1 SGDLS and CDR2 YYNGEE. In DNA form, the CDR3 reads TGTGCCAGCAGCGTATCAGCAGGGCCCTACGAGCAGTACTTC. Protein: CASSVSAGPYEQYF. Full variable domain (missing parts from reference TRBV9 and TRBJ2-7): DSGVTQTPKHLITATGQRVTLRCSPRSGDLSVYWYQQSLDQGLQFLIQYYNGEERAKGNILERFSAQQFPDLHSELNLSSLELGDSALYFCASSVSAGPYEQYFGPGTRLTVT.

The CDR3 sequence: CASSQGRLAGAPRNNEQFF. The CDR3 DNA sequence: TGCGCCAGCAGCCAAGGGCGACTAGCGGGGGCCCCACGGAACAATGAGCAGTTCTTC. The J gene is TRBJ2-1, the V gene TRBV4-1; 12 positions agree with TRBD2. Germline loops: CDR1 MGHRA, CDR2 YSYEKL. J gave up 5 bases and V 1 base, and 12 bases lay outside the gene matches. CDR3 size: 19 residues.

This chain connects TRBV12-5 to TRBJ1-4, with 7 bases matching TRBD1. The CDR3 runs 14 residues. With V trimmed by 7 bases and J by 1 base, 3 bases remained unmatched. CDR1 and CDR2 from the germline V gene are LGHNT and FRNRAP. The CDR3 spells CASATGETNEKLFF. CDR3 nucleotide sequence: TGTGCTAGTGCCACAGGGGAAACTAATGAAAAACTGTTTTTT.

The chain couples TRBV10-3 to TRBJ2-7; 15 bases match TRBD2. V was pared by 10 bases and J by 3 bases, with 7 bases of the junction left unmatched. Germline loops: CDR1 ENHRY, CDR2 SYGVKD. The CDR3 length is 15 residues. The CDR3 region has the DNA TGTGCCACCAGGACTAGCGGGGGGGACCACTACGAGCAGTACTTC. This gives the protein CATRTSGGDHYEQYF.

V and J are TRBV20-1 and TRBJ2-3; D is possibly TRBD1 or TRBD2 (5 bases each). The germline V gene encodes CDR1 DFQATT and CDR2 SNEGSKA (reference sequence). Trimming removed 5 bases at V and 7 bases at J, with 10 bases between. The CDR3 length is 11 residues. For the CDR3, the DNA is TGCAGTGCTCGGGGCCCGAATACGCAGTATTTT. Protein product: CSARGPNTQYF.

The chain employs TRBV20-1 and TRBJ2-1; D is unresolved. The CDR3 is made up of 11 amino acids. V lost 4 bases and J lost 12, with 13 bases in between. CDR1 is DFQATT and CDR2 is SNEGSKA in the germline V gene (reference sequence). CDR3 protein: CSAKPLPRQFF. For the CDR3, the DNA is TGCAGTGCTAAGCCCCTACCCCGGCAGTTCTTC.